One T cell receptor (beta chain) is described in this entry. The target of this receptor is not known. No base-level quality is on record; no much larger clone is a single base apart. This entry comes from a study of control samples from healthy donors and cancer patients (dated by TCRdb to the early 2020s). The germline V and J ends show losses of 5 bases and 7 bases respectively, and no gene match explains 7 bases of the junction. From the cysteine through the phenylalanine, the CDR3 covers 14 amino acids. Only CDR3 DNA remains: 42 bases, in frame from the first base. Looking up the germline V gene (reference sequence) yields CDR1 LNHNV and CDR2 YYDKDF. The receptor library was made with the immunoSEQ multiplex PCR assay. TCRdb took over this immuneACCESS table, retaining in-frame rearrangements with V and J assigned. Such tables are incomplete; in checked studies, under half of the missing clones stem from an unresolved V gene, and the remainder is unexplained. Within this sample are about 92,000 clones, with 82% of them counted one time only. The ten largest clones capture 8.5% to 10% of the sample.

Sequenced material: blood. The receptor chain draws on TRBV15 and TRBJ1-5; 8 central bases correspond to TRBD1. This sequence originates from a woman aged 55 to 70 in good health. DNA sequence: TGTGCCACCAGCCCCCAGGGGGCACGACAGCCCCAGCATTTT. It encodes CATSPQGARQPQHF.